Below, 20 T cell receptor beta chains from the same sample are listed, as sequenced in a study. The TRBV12-4/TRBJ1-2 clonotypes were amplified using barcode primers with ligated adaptors. TCRdb independently ran MiXCR on the multiplex PCR reads; one entry per CDR3 protein. The sample contains about 920 distinct CDR3 sequences, around 8% of which appear only once. Sequences were obtained from naive CD4+ T cells sorted from blood. Stated subset: naive CD4+ T cells, CD4+CD45RA+CD25-. The receptor source for this set is a female donor with breast cancer.

This clonotype rates as medium-sized (0.01 to 0.1%). The genes are TRBV12-3 or TRBV12-4 and TRBJ1-2; D call uncertain. The CDR3 runs to 13 residues. Trimming took off 3 bases at V and 6 bases at J, with 11 bases between the two ends. The CDR3 sequence is CASSFARRDGYTF. CDR3 DNA sequence: TGTGCCAGCAGTTTCGCGCGTAGGGATGGCTACACCTTC.

There are many counts of this clonotype. The chain has TRBV12-3 or TRBV12-4 and TRBJ1-2; 7 positions match TRBD1. The CDR3 is 14 residues long. After removal of 0 bases from V and 7 bases from J, the junction contained 5 bases not matched to a gene. For the CDR3, the DNA is TGTGCCAGCAGTTTAGCCGGGACAGCCAGTGGCTACACCTTC. Translating gives CASSLAGTASGYTF.

By its share, this clonotype is medium-sized (0.01 to 0.1%). This chain joins TRBV12-3 or TRBV12-4 and TRBJ1-2; no definite D call. This CDR3 comprises 13 residues. Deletions cut 5 bases from V and 7 bases from J, with 14 bases between. The DNA of the CDR3 is TGTGCCAGCAGTGGGCGGAGGGCTTCTGGCTACACCTTC. Encoded protein: CASSGRRASGYTF.

This clonotype is labeled medium-sized (0.01 to 0.1%). The CDR3 sequence is CASSSGQGLHGYTF. The CDR3 coding sequence is TGTGCCAGCAGTTCGGGACAGGGACTCCATGGCTACACCTTC. The V gene is TRBV12-3 or TRBV12-4, the J gene TRBJ1-2; 9 bases map to TRBD1. The CDR3 loop spans 14 amino acids. The J segment lost 6 bases and the V segment lost 4 bases, leaving 6 bases of the junction unmatched.

By share, this clonotype counts as medium-sized. The chain has TRBV12-3 or TRBV12-4 and TRBJ1-2, with D possibly being TRBD1 (6 bases). V lost 5 bases and J 3 bases, leaving 10 bases between the germline ends. The CDR3 has 13 residues. The CDR3 reads CASSRTEDYGYTF. The CDR3 coding sequence is TGTGCCAGCAGTCGGACAGAGGACTATGGCTACACCTTC.

V usage is TRBV12-3 or TRBV12-4 and J usage is TRBJ1-2; a possible D gene is TRBD1 (6 bases). The CDR3 runs 12 residues. The germline V and J ends were trimmed by 7 bases and 4 bases, with 10 bases remaining between them. The CDR3 reads CASNRQAYGYTF. The DNA for the CDR3 is TGTGCCAGCAATCGACAGGCCTATGGCTACACCTTC.

This clonotype has at least ten counts. This chain joins TRBV12-3 or TRBV12-4 and TRBJ1-2; D is ambiguous. This CDR3 has 12 residues. Trimming pared 6 bases from V and 4 bases from J, leaving 9 bases between. CDR3 protein: CASSRDGYGYTF. The CDR3 coding sequence is TGTGCCAGCAGCCGAGACGGCTATGGCTACACCTTC.

The V and J genes are TRBV12-3 or TRBV12-4 and TRBJ1-2, with D possibly matching TRBD1 (6 bases). The CDR3 length is 13 residues. V shed 6 bases and J shed 7 bases, with 15 bases lying between them. CDR3 DNA sequence: TGTGCCAGCAGGCCACAGGGTTCTAGTGGCTACACCTTC. Translated: CASRPQGSSGYTF.

The chain joins TRBV12-3 or TRBV12-4 to TRBJ1-2; 9 positions agree with TRBD1. With V trimmed by 5 bases and J by 7 bases, 11 bases remained unmatched. The CDR3 length is 15 residues. CDR3 residues: CASSLMRTGAGGYTF. For the CDR3, the DNA is TGTGCCAGCAGTCTCATGAGGACAGGGGCGGGTGGCTACACCTTC.

This clonotype came up many times. The chain employs TRBV12-3 or TRBV12-4 and TRBJ1-2; D is possibly TRBD1 (5 bases). The CDR3 is 13 amino acids. V was cut by 6 bases and J by 8 bases, with 16 bases left in between. The CDR3 nucleotides are TGTGCCAGCAGCCGGGGCCAGGGACGAGGCTACACCTTC. It codes for CASSRGQGRGYTF.

This clonotype is medium-sized (0.01 to 0.1%) in the sample. The V and J genes are TRBV12-3 or TRBV12-4 and TRBJ1-2; possible D gene TRBD1, 6 bases. This CDR3 is built from 13 residues. Trimming stripped 6 bases from V and 8 bases from J, with 16 bases between. This CDR3 is CASRTTGMRGYTF. CDR3 bases: TGTGCCAGCAGAACCACAGGGATGCGGGGCTACACCTTC.

This clonotype has at least ten counts. The chain joins TRBV12-3 or TRBV12-4 to TRBJ1-2; D might be TRBD1 (5 bases). The CDR3 consists of 13 residues. V was pared by 8 bases and J by 8 bases, with 18 bases between. The CDR3 protein is CASSGGAGRGYTF. DNA of the CDR3: TGTGCCAGCTCTGGAGGGGCAGGGAGGGGCTACACCTTC.

V is TRBV12-3 or TRBV12-4 and J is TRBJ1-2, with 7 bases identical to TRBD1. This CDR3 spans 14 amino acids. After removal of 4 bases from V and 2 bases from J, the junction contained 4 bases not matched to a gene. The CDR3 DNA reads TGTGCCAGCAGTTCCACGGGACAGAACTATGGCTACACCTTC. Protein sequence: CASSSTGQNYGYTF.

This clonotype is classed as medium-sized. The CDR3 DNA sequence: TGTGCCAGCAGTTTGGGTCCTCGACCCGCTCGGGGCTACACCTTC. Encoded protein: CASSLGPRPARGYTF. The chain joins TRBV12-3 or TRBV12-4 to TRBJ1-2; D is unclear. V dropped 3 bases and J dropped 8 bases, with 19 bases sitting between them. The CDR3 contains 15 residues.

This clonotype is medium-sized (0.01 to 0.1%) in the sample. The CDR3 nucleotides read TGTGCCAGCACGACAGGGGTTGATGGCTACACCTTC. It translates to CASTTGVDGYTF. The chain joins TRBV12-3 or TRBV12-4 to TRBJ1-2, with 8 bases fitting TRBD1. This CDR3 region has 12 residues. The trim removed 7 bases at V and 6 bases at J, leaving 4 bases unmatched.

This clonotype is medium-sized by share. The chain is built from TRBV12-3 or TRBV12-4 and TRBJ1-2; D is unresolved. V was clipped by 7 bases and J by 6 bases, with 18 bases between them. The CDR3 covers 14 residues. Written as DNA, the CDR3 is TGTGCCAGCAAAGAAAACCTTGCCCGGGATGGCTACACCTTC. This translates into CASKENLARDGYTF.

Sample share makes this clonotype medium-sized. This chain links TRBV12-3 or TRBV12-4 with TRBJ1-2, with D perhaps TRBD1 (5 bases). This CDR3 comprises 12 residues. Trimming cost V 6 bases and J 7 bases, with 12 bases left between them. The CDR3 reads CASSRGASGYTF. The CDR3 bases are TGTGCCAGCAGCCGAGGGGCGAGTGGCTACACCTTC.

The table lists this clonotype with a few counts. The genes are TRBV12-3 or TRBV12-4 and TRBJ1-2; 7 positions match TRBD1. After removal of 7 bases from V and 7 bases from J, the junction contained 18 bases not matched to a gene. CDR3 length: 16 amino acids. The CDR3 nucleotides are TGTGCCAGCACCCGAATCGGACAGGCTCTACTGTCTGGCTACACCTTC. Its translation: CASTRIGQALLSGYTF.

This clonotype was detected once. The J gene is TRBJ1-2, the V gene TRBV12-3 or TRBV12-4; 8 positions agree with TRBD1. The CDR3 sequence is 13 residues long. Germline trimming cut 6 bases from V and 9 bases from J; bases unmatched to any gene: 9. The CDR3 sequence is CASRTGQGASYTF. CDR3 nucleotides: TGTGCCAGCAGGACCGGACAGGGAGCGAGCTACACCTTC.

This clonotype is termed medium-sized. The J gene is TRBJ1-2, the V gene TRBV12-3 or TRBV12-4; TRBD1 is a possible D gene (5 bases). V dropped 6 bases and J dropped 13 bases, with 9 bases sitting between them. The CDR3 totals 9 residues. The CDR3 protein is CASSPQVTF. The CDR3 DNA reads TGTGCCAGCAGCCCACAGGTCACCTTC.